The 13 T cell receptor beta chains reported below all come from one sample, sequenced in a study of T-cell reconstitution after alpha-beta-depleted transplantation in children. Library preparation (for TCRbeta) was performed with unique molecular identifiers. TCRdb redid the calling of the PCR reads with MiXCR, one entry per CDR3 protein. The data show just over 950,000 distinct CDR3 sequences, about 30% seen once. The source material was PBMCs, mostly from graft donor cells, sampled 360 days after TCRalphabeta/CD19-depleted stem cell transplant. The receptors originated from a boy in the first two years of life who had a stem cell transplant for SCID, so the T cells may come from the graft donor.

The chain's CDR3 is CSVTQGLNQPQHF. In DNA, the CDR3 is TGCAGCGTTACCCAGGGGTTGAATCAGCCCCAGCATTTT. The rearrangement links TRBV29-1 to TRBJ1-5, with a tentative D call TRBD1 (6 bases). This CDR3 has 13 residues. V lost 5 bases to trimming and J lost 4 bases, with 12 bases between them. Looked up from germline, CDR1 is SQVTM and CDR2 is ANQGSEA. Using reference TRBV29-1 and TRBJ1-5 for the parts outside the CDR3, the full variable domain is SAVISQKPSRDICQRGTSLTIQCQVDSQVTMMFWYRQQPGQSLTLIATANQGSEATYESGFVIDKFPISRPNLTFSTLTVSNMSPEDSSIYLCSVTQGLNQPQHFGDGTRLSIL.

The table lists this clonotype with a few counts. The CDR3 is CASSWGDRANTGELFF. The CDR3 coding sequence is TGCGCCAGCAGCTGGGGGGACCGAGCGAACACCGGGGAGCTGTTTTTT. This chain uses TRBV5-1 with TRBJ2-2; weak D call: TRBD2 (6 bases). The germline V and J ends were trimmed by 3 bases and 0 bases, with 12 bases remaining between them. Germline V gives CDR1 SGHRS, CDR2 YFSETQ. The CDR3 consists of 16 residues.

The rearrangement links TRBV7-4 to TRBJ1-1; D unresolved. This CDR3 region has 17 residues. V gave up 5 bases and J gave up 0 bases, with 19 bases separating them. The germline V gene encodes CDR1 SGHVT and CDR2 SQSDAQ. CDR3 in amino acids: CASSPLTDRPLNTEAFF. As DNA, the CDR3 is TGTGCCAGCAGCCCCCTGACTGATCGACCCTTGAACACTGAAGCTTTCTTT.

This clonotype was seen a few times. A read error may be the cause here, since a much bigger clone is one base away. The chain is built from TRBV20-1 and TRBJ2-2, with a tentative D call TRBD1 (6 bases). CDR1 and CDR2 (germline): DFQATT, SNEGSKA (reference sequence). This CDR3 has 17 amino acids. The DNA of the CDR3 is TGCTGTGCTAGAGTGGGGTACGGGACATCGAACACCGGGGAGCTGTTTTTT. This translates into CCARVGYGTSNTGELFF.

This clonotype was recorded a few times. The chain couples TRBV10-3 to TRBJ2-2; D call uncertain. Trimming took off 6 bases at V and 3 bases at J, with 8 bases between the two ends. The CDR3 is 13 amino acids. CDR1 is ENHRY, CDR2 SYGVKD, per germline. The CDR3 sequence: CAISPTYTGELFF. CDR3 sequence (DNA): TGTGCCATCAGCCCTACTTACACCGGGGAGCTGTTTTTT.

This clonotype has more than one count but fewer than ten. This chain joins TRBV5-1 and TRBJ2-7; possibly TRBD1 for D (5 bases). Germline values: CDR1 SGHRS, CDR2 YFSETQ. The V end was cut by 4 bases, the J end by 0 bases, with 17 bases between. CDR3 size: 16 residues. The chain's CDR3 is CASSTLQGVGSYEQYF. In nucleotides, the CDR3 is TGCGCCAGCAGCACTTTACAAGGGGTTGGCTCCTACGAGCAGTACTTC.

The rearrangement joins TRBV20-1 to TRBJ1-1; possibly TRBD1 for D (6 bases). Per germline, CDR1 DFQATT and CDR2 SNEGSKA (reference sequence). This CDR3 region has 13 residues. V shed 6 bases and J shed 0 bases, with 11 bases lying between them. CDR3 DNA sequence: TGCAGTGCCTTGGGACAAGTGAACACTGAAGCTTTCTTT. Its protein is CSALGQVNTEAFF.

This clonotype was recorded a few times. The chain combines TRBV12-3 or TRBV12-4 with TRBJ2-1; 10 nucleotides match TRBD1. The CDR3 sequence is 15 residues long. V lost 6 bases to trimming and J lost 4 bases; unmatched junction nucleotides: 6. The CDR3 spells CASRNDRGRYNEQFF. The DNA of the CDR3 is TGTGCCAGCAGGAATGACAGGGGGCGGTACAATGAGCAGTTCTTC.

This sequence joins TRBV7-2 and TRBJ2-7; D perhaps matches TRBD2 (7 bases). Germline-derived CDR1 and CDR2 are SGHTA and FQGNSA. The CDR3 loop spans 15 amino acids. Trimming removed 7 bases from V and 3 bases from J, with 19 bases in between. The DNA of the CDR3 is TGTGCCAGCACCAATAAGGGGGGGGCGGTCTACGAGCAGTACTTC. It translates to CASTNKGGAVYEQYF.

This clonotype was detected only a few times. The chain has TRBV10-3 and TRBJ2-7; D is possibly TRBD1 (6 bases). This CDR3 region has 16 residues. Germline CDR1 ENHRY, CDR2 SYGVKD. V dropped 2 bases and J dropped 2 bases, with 16 bases sitting between them. CDR3 amino acids: CAISEAPGAGAYEQYF. CDR3 sequence (DNA): TGTGCCATCAGTGAGGCCCCAGGGGCAGGGGCCTACGAGCAGTACTTC.

This clonotype has just a few counts. This sequence joins TRBV12-3 or TRBV12-4 and TRBJ2-3; weak D call: TRBD1 (6 bases). This CDR3 is built from 17 residues. Trimming pared 7 bases from V and 0 bases from J, leaving 20 bases between. The CDR3 coding sequence is TGTGCCAGCACCTCCAGGGGTGGGACGGTTAGCACAGATACGCAGTATTTT. It specifies CASTSRGGTVSTDTQYF.

In this sample, this clonotype turned up many times. The chain links TRBV5-1 to TRBJ2-1; the D gene is possibly TRBD1 (6 bases). Trimming left V 0 bases short and J 9 bases short, with 19 bases between. The CDR3 has 16 amino acids. CDR1 and CDR2 from the germline V gene are SGHRS and YFSETQ. CDR3 residues: CASSLAAGQPSSEQFF. The DNA of the CDR3 is TGCGCCAGCAGCTTGGCCGCAGGACAGCCATCGAGTGAGCAGTTCTTC. The variable domain in full, completed from reference TRBV5-1 and TRBJ2-1, reads KAGVTQTPRYLIKTRGQQVTLSCSPISGHRSVSWYQQTPGQGLQFLFEYFSETQRNKGNFPGRFSGRQFSNSRSEMNVSTLELGDSALYLCASSLAAGQPSSEQFFGPGTRLTVL.

This clonotype came up a few times. V is TRBV6-5 and J is TRBJ2-7, with 10 bases that match TRBD1. V gave up 2 bases and J gave up 5 bases; unmatched junction bases: 15. This CDR3 has 18 residues. Per germline, CDR1 MNHEY and CDR2 SVGAGI. The CDR3 spells CASSYRGRDRGGRDEQYF. The CDR3 DNA reads TGTGCCAGCAGTTACCGAGGGAGGGACAGGGGAGGAAGGGACGAGCAGTACTTC.